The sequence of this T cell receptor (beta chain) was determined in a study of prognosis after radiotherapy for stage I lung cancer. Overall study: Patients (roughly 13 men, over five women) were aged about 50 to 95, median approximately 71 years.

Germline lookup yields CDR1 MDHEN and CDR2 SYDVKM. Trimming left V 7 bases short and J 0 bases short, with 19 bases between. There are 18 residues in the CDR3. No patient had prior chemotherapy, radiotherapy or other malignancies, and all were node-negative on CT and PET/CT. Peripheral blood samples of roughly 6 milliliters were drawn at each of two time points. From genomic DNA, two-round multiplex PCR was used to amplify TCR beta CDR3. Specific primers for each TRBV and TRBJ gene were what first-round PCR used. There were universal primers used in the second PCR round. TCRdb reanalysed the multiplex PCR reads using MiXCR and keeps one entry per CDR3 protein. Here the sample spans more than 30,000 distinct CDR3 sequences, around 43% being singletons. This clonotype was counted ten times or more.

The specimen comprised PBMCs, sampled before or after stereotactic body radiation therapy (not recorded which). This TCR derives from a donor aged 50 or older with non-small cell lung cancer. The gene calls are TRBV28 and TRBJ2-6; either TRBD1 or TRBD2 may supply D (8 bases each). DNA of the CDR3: TGTGCCAGCACCACGGGGGGGACAGGTCGCTCTGGGGCCAACGTCCTGACTTTC. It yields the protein CASTTGGTGRSGANVLTF.